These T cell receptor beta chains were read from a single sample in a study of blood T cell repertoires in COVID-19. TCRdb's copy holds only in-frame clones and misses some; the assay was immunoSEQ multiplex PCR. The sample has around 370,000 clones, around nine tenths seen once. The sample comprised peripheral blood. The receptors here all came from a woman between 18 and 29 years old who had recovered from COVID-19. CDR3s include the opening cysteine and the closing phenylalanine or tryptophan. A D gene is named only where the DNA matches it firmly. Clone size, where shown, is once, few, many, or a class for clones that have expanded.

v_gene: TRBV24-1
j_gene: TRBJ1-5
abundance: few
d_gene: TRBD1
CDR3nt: TGTGCCACCAGTGATTCCCGACAGGGGCGTAATCAGCCCCAGCATTTT
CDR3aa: CATSDSRQGRNQPQHF

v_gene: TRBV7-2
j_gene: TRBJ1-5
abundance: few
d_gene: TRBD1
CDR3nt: TGTGCCAGCAGCTTAAGAGGGGGACAGGGGAATCAGCCCCAGCATTTT
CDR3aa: CASSLRGGQGNQPQHF

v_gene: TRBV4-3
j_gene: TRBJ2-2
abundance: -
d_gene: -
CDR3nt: TGCGCCAGCAGCCAAGAATTTAACTTATTCTCCGGGGAGCTGTTTTTT
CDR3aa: CASSQEFNLFSGELFF

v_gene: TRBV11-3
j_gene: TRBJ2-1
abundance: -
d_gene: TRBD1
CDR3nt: TGTGCCAGCAGCTTAGGAACAGGGGGTATGTTTGATGAGCAGTTCTTC
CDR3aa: CASSLGTGGMFDEQFF

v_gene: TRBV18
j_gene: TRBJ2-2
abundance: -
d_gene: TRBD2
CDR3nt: TGTGCCAGCTCTCCACTAGCGAACGCGAACACCGGGGAGCTGTTTTTT
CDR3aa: CASSPLANANTGELFF

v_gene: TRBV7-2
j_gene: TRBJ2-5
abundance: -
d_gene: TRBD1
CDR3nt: TGTGCCAGCAACCTCTTGGGACAGGGGGGGGAGACCCAGTACTTC
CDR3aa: CASNLLGQGGETQYF

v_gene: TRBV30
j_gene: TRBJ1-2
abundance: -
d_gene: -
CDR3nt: TGTGCCTGGAGTGCCCCCGGGGGCTACACCTTC
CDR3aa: CAWSAPGGYTF

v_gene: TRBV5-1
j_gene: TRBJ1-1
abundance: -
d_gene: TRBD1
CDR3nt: TGCGCCAGCAGCCCCGGGACAGGGGGTAAGGGGACTGAAGCTTTCTTT
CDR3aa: CASSPGTGGKGTEAFF

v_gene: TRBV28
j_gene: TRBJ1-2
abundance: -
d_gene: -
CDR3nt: TGTGCCAGCAGACACAGCGGGGAGTCGTGGGGCTACACCTTC
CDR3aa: CASRHSGESWGYTF

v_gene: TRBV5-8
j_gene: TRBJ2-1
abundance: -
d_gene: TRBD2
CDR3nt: TGTGCCAGCAGCTCGATGGGACTAGCGGGATCCTATGAGCAGTTCTTC
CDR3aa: CASSSMGLAGSYEQFF

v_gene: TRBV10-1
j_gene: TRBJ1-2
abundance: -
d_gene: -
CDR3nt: TGCGCCAGCAGTGATAGAGGGTCGGAAGGCTACACCTTC
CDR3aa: CASSDRGSEGYTF

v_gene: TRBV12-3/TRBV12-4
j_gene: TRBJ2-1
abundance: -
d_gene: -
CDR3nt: TGTGCCAGCATTAGACTAGGTCTAGCTGAGCAGTTCTTC
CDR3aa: CASIRLGLAEQFF

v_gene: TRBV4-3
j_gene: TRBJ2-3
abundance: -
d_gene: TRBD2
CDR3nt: TGCGCCAGCAGCCAAGACGGACTAGCGGGAGGGACGCAGTATTTT
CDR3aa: CASSQDGLAGGTQYF

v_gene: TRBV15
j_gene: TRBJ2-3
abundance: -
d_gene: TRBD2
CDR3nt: TGTGCCACCAGCAGAGATGGGAGGGGAACGGATACGCAGTATTTT
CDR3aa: CATSRDGRGTDTQYF

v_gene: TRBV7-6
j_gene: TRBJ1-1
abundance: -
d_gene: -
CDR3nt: TGTGCCAGCAGCCCCGAGGGGGGGGCCACTGAAGCTTTCTTT
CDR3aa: CASSPEGGATEAFF

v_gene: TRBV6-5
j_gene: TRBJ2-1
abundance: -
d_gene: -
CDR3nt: TGTGCCAGCAGTTACCGTCCCGCCTCCACAGGGATGGAGCAGTTCTTC
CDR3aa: CASSYRPASTGMEQFF

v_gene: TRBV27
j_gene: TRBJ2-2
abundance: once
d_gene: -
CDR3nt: TGTGCCAGCAGCCCTACGGGGGGCGCTAGCTGGACCGGGGAGCTGTTTTTT
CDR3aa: CASSPTGGASWTGELFF

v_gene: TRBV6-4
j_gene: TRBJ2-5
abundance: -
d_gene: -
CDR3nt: TGTGCCAGCAGTGTCGCCCGCGGGGAGACCCAGTACTTC
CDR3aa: CASSVARGETQYF

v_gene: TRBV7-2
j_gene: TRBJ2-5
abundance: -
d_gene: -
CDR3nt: TGTGCCAGCAGCCTAAGACAGACTTTAGAGACCCAGTACTTC
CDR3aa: CASSLRQTLETQYF

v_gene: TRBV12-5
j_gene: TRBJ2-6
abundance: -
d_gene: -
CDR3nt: TGTGCTAGTGGTGCGAGGCCACGACAGGACTCTGGGGCCAACGTCCTGACTTTC
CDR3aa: CASGARPRQDSGANVLTF

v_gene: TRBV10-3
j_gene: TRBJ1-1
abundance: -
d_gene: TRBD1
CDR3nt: TGTGCCATCAGGCCCGCCGGGACAGGGGTAGGAGCTTTCTTT
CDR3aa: CAIRPAGTGVGAFF

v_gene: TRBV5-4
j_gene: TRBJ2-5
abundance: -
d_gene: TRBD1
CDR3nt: TGTGCCAGCAGCTTTGTCGACAGGGGAGGAGAGACCCAGTACTTC
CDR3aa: CASSFVDRGGETQYF

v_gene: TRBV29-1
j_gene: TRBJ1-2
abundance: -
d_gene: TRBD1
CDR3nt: TGCAGCGTGGGACAGGGGACTAACTATGGCTACACCTTC
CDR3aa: CSVGQGTNYGYTF

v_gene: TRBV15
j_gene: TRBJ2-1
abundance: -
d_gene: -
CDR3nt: TGTGCCACCAGCAGGACGCTGCTCCCTAGCAATGAGCAGTTCTTC
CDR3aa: CATSRTLLPSNEQFF

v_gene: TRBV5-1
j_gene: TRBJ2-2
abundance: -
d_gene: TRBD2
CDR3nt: TGCGCCAGCAGCTTGACTAGCGCCACCGGGGAGCTGTTTTTT
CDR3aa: CASSLTSATGELFF

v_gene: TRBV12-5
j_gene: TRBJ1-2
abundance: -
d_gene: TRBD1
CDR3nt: TGTGCTAGTGGTTTGCCTGGGACAGGTCATGGCTACACCTTC
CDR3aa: CASGLPGTGHGYTF

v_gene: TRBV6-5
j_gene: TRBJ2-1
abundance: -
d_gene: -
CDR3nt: TGTGCCAGCAGCCAAGGGAGCCCGGTTTACAATGAGCAGTTCTTC
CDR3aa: CASSQGSPVYNEQFF

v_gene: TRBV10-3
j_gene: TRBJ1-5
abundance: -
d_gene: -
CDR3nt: TGTGCCTCGCAACAGGGTAACCAGCCCCAGCATTTT
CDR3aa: CASQQGNQPQHF

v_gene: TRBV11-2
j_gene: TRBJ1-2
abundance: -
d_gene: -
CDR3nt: TGTGCCAGCAGCGACTCCTCAGGGCCCGGCTATGGCTACACCTTC
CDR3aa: CASSDSSGPGYGYTF

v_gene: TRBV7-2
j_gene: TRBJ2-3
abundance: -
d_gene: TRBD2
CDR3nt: TGTGCCAGCAGCGCAAGACTAGCGGGAGCGGTAGATACGCAGTATTTT
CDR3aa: CASSARLAGAVDTQYF

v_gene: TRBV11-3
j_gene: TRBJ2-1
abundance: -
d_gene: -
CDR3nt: TGTGCCAGCAGCTCGCCCCTAGAAAAGATCGATGAGCAGTTCTTC
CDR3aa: CASSSPLEKIDEQFF

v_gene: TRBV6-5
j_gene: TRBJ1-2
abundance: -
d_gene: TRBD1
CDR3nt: TGTGCCAGCAGTAAGGGGACAGCTACTAACTATGGCTACACCTTC
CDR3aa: CASSKGTATNYGYTF

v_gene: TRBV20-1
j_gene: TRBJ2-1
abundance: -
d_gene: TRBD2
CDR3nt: TGCAGTGCTAGTAGCGGGCCCTACAATGAGCAGTTCTTC
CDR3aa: CSASSGPYNEQFF

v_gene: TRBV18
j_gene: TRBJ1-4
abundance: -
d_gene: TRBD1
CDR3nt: TGTGCCAGCTCACCACCACAGGGGTCTAATGAAAAACTGTTTTTT
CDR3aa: CASSPPQGSNEKLFF

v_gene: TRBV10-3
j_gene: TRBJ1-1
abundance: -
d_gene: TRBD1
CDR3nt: TGTGCCATCAGTGGGGCAAAGACAGGGGGCAACACTGAAGCTTTCTTT
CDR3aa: CAISGAKTGGNTEAFF

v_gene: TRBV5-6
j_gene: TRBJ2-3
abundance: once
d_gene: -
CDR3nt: TGTGCCAGCAGCTTGGCCCCGGGTTCTACGCAGTATTTT
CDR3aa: CASSLAPGSTQYF

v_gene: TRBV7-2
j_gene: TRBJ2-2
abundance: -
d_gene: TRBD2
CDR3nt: TGTGCCAGCAGCCTGTCGACTAGCGGGAGGGCCGGGGAGCTGTTTTTT
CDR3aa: CASSLSTSGRAGELFF

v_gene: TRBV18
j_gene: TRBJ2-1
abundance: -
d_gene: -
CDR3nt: TGTGCCAGCTCACTACAGGGCTACAATGAGCAGTTCTTC
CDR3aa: CASSLQGYNEQFF

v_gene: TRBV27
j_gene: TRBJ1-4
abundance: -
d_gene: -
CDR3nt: TGTGCCAGCAGTTTATCGGTGGCTTCTAATGAAAAACTGTTTTTT
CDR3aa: CASSLSVASNEKLFF

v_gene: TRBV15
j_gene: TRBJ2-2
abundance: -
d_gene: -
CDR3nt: TGTGCCACCAGCAGAGATATCCCGGGGGCCGGGGAGCTGTTTTTT
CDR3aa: CATSRDIPGAGELFF

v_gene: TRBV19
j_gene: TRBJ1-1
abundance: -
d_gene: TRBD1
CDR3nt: TGTGCCAGTAGTCCGAGACAGGGGTTGGGGACTGAAGCTTTCTTT
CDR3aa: CASSPRQGLGTEAFF

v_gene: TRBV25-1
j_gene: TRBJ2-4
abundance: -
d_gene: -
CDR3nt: TGTGCCAGCAGCCGCATTACAGGAGCCGCCAAAAACATTCAGTACTTC
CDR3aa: CASSRITGAAKNIQYF

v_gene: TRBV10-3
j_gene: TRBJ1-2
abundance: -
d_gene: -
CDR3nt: TGTGCCATCAGTGGATCGGGTAACTATGGCTACACCTTC
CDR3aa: CAISGSGNYGYTF

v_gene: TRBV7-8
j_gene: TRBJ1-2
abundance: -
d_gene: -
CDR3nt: TGTGCCAGCAGCCCCCGGGTAGCTAACTATGGCTACACCTTC
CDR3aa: CASSPRVANYGYTF

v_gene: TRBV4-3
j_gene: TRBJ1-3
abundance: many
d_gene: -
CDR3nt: TGCGCCAGCAGCCAACTTGCCGTACGGGCTGGAAACACCATATATTTT
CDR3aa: CASSQLAVRAGNTIYF

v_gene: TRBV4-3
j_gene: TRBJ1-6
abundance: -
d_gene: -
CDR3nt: TGCGCCAGCAGCCAAGCACTCCATAATTCACCCCTCCACTTT
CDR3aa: CASSQALHNSPLHF

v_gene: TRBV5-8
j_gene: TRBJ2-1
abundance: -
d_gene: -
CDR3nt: TGTGCCAGCAACCTCATACCGGGGGTCCAGTTCTTC
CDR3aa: CASNLIPGVQFF

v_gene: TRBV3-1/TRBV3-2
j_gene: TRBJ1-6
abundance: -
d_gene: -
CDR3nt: TGTGCCAGCAGCCAAGCCCGGTTGTCGTATTCACCCCTCCACTTT
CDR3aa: CASSQARLSYSPLHF

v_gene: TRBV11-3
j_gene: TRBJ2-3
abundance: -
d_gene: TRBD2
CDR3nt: TGTGCCAGCAGTCGCGGGACTAGCGGACGATGGGGCACAGATACGCAGTATTTT
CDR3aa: CASSRGTSGRWGTDTQYF

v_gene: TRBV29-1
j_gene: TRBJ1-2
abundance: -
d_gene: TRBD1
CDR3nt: TGCAGCGTCGAGACAGGGGGCTATGGCTACACCTTC
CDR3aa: CSVETGGYGYTF

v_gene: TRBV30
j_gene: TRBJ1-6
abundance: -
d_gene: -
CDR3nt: TGTGCCTGGAGTAACCCAACAATTATCCAGTATAATTCACCCCTCCACTTT
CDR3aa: CAWSNPTIIQYNSPLHF

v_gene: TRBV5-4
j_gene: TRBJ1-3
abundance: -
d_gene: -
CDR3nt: TGTGCCAGCAGCTCCAGGGTGGGCTCTGGAAACACCATATATTTT
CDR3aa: CASSSRVGSGNTIYF

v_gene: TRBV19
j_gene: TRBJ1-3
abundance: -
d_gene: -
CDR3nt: TGTGCCAGTATTTTCCGGCACGAGGTTCACTCTGGAAACACCATATATTTT
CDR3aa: CASIFRHEVHSGNTIYF

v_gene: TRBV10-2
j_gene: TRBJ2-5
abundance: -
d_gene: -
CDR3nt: TGCGCCAGCAGTGATAGCGCGCGAGAGACCCAGTACTTC
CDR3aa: CASSDSARETQYF

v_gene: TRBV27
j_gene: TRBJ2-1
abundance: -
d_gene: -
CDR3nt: TGTGCCAGCAGTTCTCCCGGGAACAACAATGAGCAGTTCTTC
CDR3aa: CASSSPGNNNEQFF

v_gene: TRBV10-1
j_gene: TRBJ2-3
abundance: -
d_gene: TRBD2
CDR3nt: TGCGCCAGCAGTGGCGGTAGCGGGAGGCTTAGCACAGATACGCAGTATTTT
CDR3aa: CASSGGSGRLSTDTQYF

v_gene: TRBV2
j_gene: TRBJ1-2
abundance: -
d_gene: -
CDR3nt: TGTGCCAGCAGTGAAGCGCTTCTATTGAGGCGGATCCTATTCTATGGCTACACCTTC
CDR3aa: CASSEALLLRRILFYGYTF